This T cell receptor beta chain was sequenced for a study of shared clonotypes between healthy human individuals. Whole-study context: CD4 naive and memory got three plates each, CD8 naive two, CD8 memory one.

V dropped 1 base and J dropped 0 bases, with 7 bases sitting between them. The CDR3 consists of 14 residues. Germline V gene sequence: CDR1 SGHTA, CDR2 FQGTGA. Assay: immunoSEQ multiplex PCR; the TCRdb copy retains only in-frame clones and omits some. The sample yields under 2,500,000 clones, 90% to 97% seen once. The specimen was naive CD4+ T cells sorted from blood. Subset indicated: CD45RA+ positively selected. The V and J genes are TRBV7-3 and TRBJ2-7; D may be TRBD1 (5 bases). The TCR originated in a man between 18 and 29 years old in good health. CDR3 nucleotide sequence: TGTGCCAGCAGCTTAATGCAGGGCTCCTACGAGCAGTACTTC. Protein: CASSLMQGSYEQYF.